This is a list of T cell receptor beta chains from one sample in a study of blood T cell repertoires in COVID-19. Generated by immunoSEQ multiplex PCR, the TCRdb table keeps only in-frame clones and is missing some. The data show 11,000 to 15,000 clones, roughly 90% seen once. The source material was peripheral blood. The receptor source for this set is a human donor in a cohort sampled during active COVID-19. Each CDR3 is given with its conserved first and last residue. A D gene is named only where the DNA matches it firmly. Clone size is shown for a subset of rows, as once, few, many or a class of expanded clone.

TGCGCCAGCAGCCAAGGTTGGCAGGGTGTCACAGATACGCAGTATTTT	CASSQGWQGVTDTQYF	TRBV4-3	few	TRBJ2-3	-
TGTGCCAGTACCCCCTACCACGGAAACACCATATATTTT	CASTPYHGNTIYF	TRBV19	-	TRBJ1-3	-
TGTGCCTGGAGTGGGACAGGGGGTGGCTACACCGGGGAGCTGTTTTTT	CAWSGTGGGYTGELFF	TRBV30	-	TRBJ2-2	TRBD1
TGTGCCAGCAGTTCCGGGGTGCGCGGGACCACAGATACGCAGTATTTT	CASSSGVRGTTDTQYF	TRBV28	-	TRBJ2-3	-
TGTGCCAGCAGCTTGGGAGTAGCGGGAAACTACAATGAGCAGTTCTTC	CASSLGVAGNYNEQFF	TRBV5-8	-	TRBJ2-1	TRBD2
TGTGCCAGCAGTGAGACAGTGAACACTGAAGCTTTCTTT	CASSETVNTEAFF	TRBV6-1	-	TRBJ1-1	-
TGTGCCAGTGTCCAGCGACCCGGGGAGCTGTTTTTT	CASVQRPGELFF	TRBV12-3/TRBV12-4	-	TRBJ2-2	-
TGTGCCAGCAGTGAACAGGCGAACACCGGGGAGCTGTTTTTT	CASSEQANTGELFF	TRBV6-4	-	TRBJ2-2	-
TGTGCCAGCAGTTTCCCCGGGACTAGCGGGATATTTCCCTACAATGAGCAGTTCTTC	CASSFPGTSGIFPYNEQFF	TRBV28	few	TRBJ2-1	TRBD2
TGTGCCAGCTCACTGGGCTCGAGTGGGAGGACTGAGCAGTTCTTC	CASSLGSSGRTEQFF	TRBV18	-	TRBJ2-1	-
TGCGCCAGCAGCTTGGCGGGGGGCGGTGGGTACGAGCAGTACTTC	CASSLAGGGGYEQYF	TRBV5-1	-	TRBJ2-7	-
TGTGCCAGCTCACCTGGGACTAGCGGGAGTAGCGAGCAGTACTTC	CASSPGTSGSSEQYF	TRBV18	-	TRBJ2-7	TRBD2
TGTGCCAGCAGCCCAGGACTAGCGGGAGCCTACGAGCAGTACTTC	CASSPGLAGAYEQYF	TRBV3-1/TRBV3-2	-	TRBJ2-7	TRBD2
TGTGCCAGCAGCCGTTATGCAACTAATGAAAAACTGTTTTTT	CASSRYATNEKLFF	TRBV7-8	-	TRBJ1-4	-